Below are 19 T cell receptor beta chains sequenced from a single sample in a study of post-analysis software for immune sequencing data. Notes on the study in general: Patients had higher frequencies than controls of roughly five TRBV segments, including TRBV5-6, TRBV5-1 and TRBV20-1.

No antigen is known for these receptors. Unique molecular identifiers had been added to the TCR beta cDNA libraries. One entry per CDR3 protein results from TCRdb running MiXCR on the PCR reads. The sample records roughly 600,000 distinct CDR3 sequences, roughly 47% being singletons. The sequenced sample consisted of blood. Source of these receptors: a girl aged 10-17 years with multiple sclerosis.

This clonotype showed up just a few times. The rearrangement uses TRBV7-9 and TRBJ2-1; 11 bases are a match to TRBD2. V was pared by 7 bases and J by 8 bases, with 10 bases of the junction left unmatched. Germline CDR1 SEHNR, CDR2 FQNEAQ (reference sequence). The CDR3 is 15 amino acids. The CDR3: CASTVAGGQSDEQFF. The CDR3 DNA is TGTGCCAGCACCGTAGCGGGGGGGCAATCAGATGAGCAGTTCTTC.

The chain uses TRBV24-1 and TRBJ2-1, with D perhaps matching TRBD1 or TRBD2 (5 bases each). Germline V gene data show CDR1 as KGHDR and CDR2 as SFDVKD. The length of the CDR3 is 13 residues. V was cut by 0 bases and J by 8 bases, with 7 bases left in between. CDR3 DNA: TGTGCCACCAGTGATTTGCGGGACCATGAGCAGTTCTTC. Translated: CATSDLRDHEQFF.

This chain links TRBV12-3 or TRBV12-4 with TRBJ2-5; D is ambiguous. Trimming took off 6 bases at V and 0 bases at J, with 11 bases between the two ends. The CDR3 has 14 residues. The CDR3 region is CASSLSPYQETQYF. The CDR3 DNA sequence: TGTGCCAGCAGCCTTAGCCCTTACCAAGAGACCCAGTACTTC.

The rearrangement joins TRBV24-1 to TRBJ2-2; D may correspond to TRBD1 or TRBD2 (6 bases each). Between the trimmed V and J ends, which lost 6 bases and 3 bases, there was a span of 16 bases. The CDR3 sequence is 16 residues long. From germline, CDR1 is KGHDR and CDR2 SFDVKD. The CDR3 reads CATSPKLGGDTGELFF. The CDR3 coding sequence is TGTGCCACCAGTCCAAAGTTGGGGGGCGACACCGGGGAGCTGTTTTTT.

This clonotype showed up just a few times. The chain recombines TRBV9 with TRBJ2-5, with D maybe TRBD1 (6 bases). The DNA end is a closer match to TRBJ2-7, so the J assignment may be wrong. The CDR3 loop spans 14 amino acids. Germline CDR1 is SGDLS and CDR2 is YYNGEE. As DNA, the CDR3 is TGTGCCAGCAGCGTAGGGGTACAGGGCTACGAGCAGTACTTC. Translated, it gives CASSVGVQGYEQYF.

The chain couples TRBV7-9 to TRBJ2-5; D unresolved. Germline CDR1 reads SEHNR; CDR2 reads FQNEAQ (reference sequence). The CDR3 has 15 residues. V was shortened by 5 bases and J by 1 base, with 14 bases between the two germline ends. The CDR3 reads CASSPPGPTQETQYF. As DNA, the CDR3 is TGTGCCAGCAGCCCGCCTGGACCCACCCAAGAGACCCAGTACTTC.

This chain connects TRBV10-3 to TRBJ2-1; perhaps D is TRBD1 or TRBD2 (5 bases each). This CDR3 has 15 amino acids. V lost 4 bases and J lost 3, with 13 bases in between. Looked up from germline, CDR1 is ENHRY and CDR2 is SYGVKD. In nucleotides, the CDR3 is TGTGCCATCAGTGGTATTGGGACCAACTACAATGAGCAGTTCTTC. Protein product: CAISGIGTNYNEQFF.

V usage is TRBV20-1 and J usage is TRBJ1-5; D might be TRBD1 (5 bases). From germline, CDR1 is DFQATT and CDR2 SNEGSKA (reference sequence). CDR3 size: 15 residues. V was clipped by 0 bases and J by 5 bases, with 14 bases between them. The CDR3 sequence: CSARDRVESDQPQHF. The CDR3 DNA follows: TGCAGTGCTAGAGACAGGGTGGAGAGCGATCAGCCCCAGCATTTT.

The chain couples TRBV2 to TRBJ2-7; D is perhaps TRBD2 (5 bases). V shed 7 bases and J shed 4 bases, with 17 bases lying between them. Germline V gene lookup returns CDR1 SNHLY and CDR2 FYNNEI. The length of the CDR3 is 14 residues. Written as DNA, the CDR3 is TGTGCCAGCATGGTCACGACGGGGTTTTACGAGCAGTACTTC. Its protein product is CASMVTTGFYEQYF.

CDR3 in DNA: TGCGCCAGCAGCCAAGATCTCCCGGGGCAGGAGACCCAGTACTTC. It is translated as CASSQDLPGQETQYF. The chain employs TRBV4-1 and TRBJ2-5; D tentatively fits TRBD1 or TRBD2 (5 bases each). V was pared by 0 bases and J by 5 bases, with 13 bases between. Germline values: CDR1 MGHRA, CDR2 YSYEKL. CDR3 length: 15 amino acids.

The table lists this clonotype with a few counts. This sequence joins TRBV7-2 and TRBJ2-3; TRBD1 matches at 7 bases. The CDR3 totals 15 residues. The germline gives CDR1 SGHTA, CDR2 FQGNSA. Unmatched junction bases numbered 5, after V lost 1 base and J lost 4 bases. CDR3 in amino acids: CASSLGQGRSDTQYF. For the CDR3, the DNA is TGTGCCAGCAGCTTAGGACAGGGAAGATCAGATACGCAGTATTTT. Combining the CDR3 with reference TRBV7-2 and TRBJ2-3 gives the whole variable domain GAGVSQSPSNKVTEKGKDVELRCDPISGHTALYWYRQSLGQGLEFLIYFQGNSAPDKSGLPSDRFSAERTGGSVSTLTIQRTQQEDSAVYLCASSLGQGRSDTQYFGPGTRLTVL.

The CDR3 spells CASSWTASGGDTQYF. Written as DNA, the CDR3 is TGTGCCAGCAGCTGGACCGCGAGTGGTGGGGATACGCAGTATTTT. The rearrangement uses TRBV7-6 and TRBJ2-3, with D unresolved. Trimming took 4 bases from V and 6 from J, leaving 17 bases between them. The CDR3 extends over 15 amino acids. CDR1 is SGHVS, CDR2 FNYEAQ, per germline.

This chain links TRBV24-1 with TRBJ1-5; D perhaps matches TRBD1 (5 bases). Germline assignment: CDR1 KGHDR and CDR2 SFDVKD. V was clipped by 3 bases and J by 3 bases, with 11 bases between them. The CDR3 is 15 residues long. In nucleotides, the CDR3 is TGTGCCACCAGTGATACCACAGGCCTCAATCAGCCCCAGCATTTT. This gives the protein CATSDTTGLNQPQHF.

A few counts support this clonotype. The chain recombines TRBV12-3 or TRBV12-4 with TRBJ2-7; D gene unclear. This CDR3 region has 13 residues. V was clipped by 2 bases and J by 3 bases, with 8 bases between them. The CDR3 is CASSLKSDYEQYF. The CDR3 region has the DNA TGTGCCAGCAGTTTAAAGTCGGACTACGAGCAGTACTTC.

There are a few counts of this clonotype. The chain links TRBV20-1 to TRBJ2-7; the D gene is possibly TRBD1 (6 bases). The germline V gene encodes CDR1 DFQATT and CDR2 SNEGSKA (reference sequence). This CDR3 is 13 amino acids long. V lost 4 bases and J lost 2, with 12 bases in between. This CDR3 reads CSATWTVPYEQYF. In DNA, the CDR3 is TGCAGTGCTACCTGGACAGTGCCCTACGAGCAGTACTTC.

J is TRBJ2-3 and V is TRBV12-3 or TRBV12-4, with 7 positions matching TRBD2. The J segment lost 5 bases and the V segment lost 1 base, leaving 9 bases of the junction unmatched. This CDR3 spans 16 amino acids. Here the CDR3 reads CASSLVPAGGRDTQYF. DNA for the CDR3: TGTGCCAGCAGTTTAGTCCCAGCGGGCGGGAGAGATACGCAGTATTTT.

This clonotype was seen a handful of times. The V call is TRBV9, the J call TRBJ2-5; TRBD2 is a possible D gene (6 bases). This CDR3 comprises 17 residues. Trimming stripped 0 bases from V and 4 bases from J, with 19 bases between. Germline CDR1 SGDLS, CDR2 YYNGEE. The CDR3 sequence is CASSVDFRIGGLETQYF. DNA of the CDR3: TGTGCCAGCAGCGTAGACTTCAGGATAGGAGGGTTAGAGACCCAGTACTTC.

This clonotype appeared a single time. The chain joins TRBV12-3 or TRBV12-4 to TRBJ2-5, with 8 bases lining up with TRBD1. J was trimmed by 4 bases and V by 6 bases; bases with no gene match: 10. This CDR3 contains 15 residues. CDR3 residues: CASRTGTGRGETQYF. CDR3 sequence (DNA): TGTGCCAGCAGGACCGGGACAGGTCGTGGAGAGACCCAGTACTTC.

This rearrangement joins TRBV12-3 or TRBV12-4 to TRBJ1-2; D gene unclear. The germline V and J ends were trimmed by 3 bases and 5 bases, with 10 bases remaining between them. The CDR3 spans 13 residues. CDR3 loop: CASSLSEVYGYTF. For the CDR3, the DNA is TGTGCCAGCAGTTTGTCGGAGGTATATGGCTACACCTTC.